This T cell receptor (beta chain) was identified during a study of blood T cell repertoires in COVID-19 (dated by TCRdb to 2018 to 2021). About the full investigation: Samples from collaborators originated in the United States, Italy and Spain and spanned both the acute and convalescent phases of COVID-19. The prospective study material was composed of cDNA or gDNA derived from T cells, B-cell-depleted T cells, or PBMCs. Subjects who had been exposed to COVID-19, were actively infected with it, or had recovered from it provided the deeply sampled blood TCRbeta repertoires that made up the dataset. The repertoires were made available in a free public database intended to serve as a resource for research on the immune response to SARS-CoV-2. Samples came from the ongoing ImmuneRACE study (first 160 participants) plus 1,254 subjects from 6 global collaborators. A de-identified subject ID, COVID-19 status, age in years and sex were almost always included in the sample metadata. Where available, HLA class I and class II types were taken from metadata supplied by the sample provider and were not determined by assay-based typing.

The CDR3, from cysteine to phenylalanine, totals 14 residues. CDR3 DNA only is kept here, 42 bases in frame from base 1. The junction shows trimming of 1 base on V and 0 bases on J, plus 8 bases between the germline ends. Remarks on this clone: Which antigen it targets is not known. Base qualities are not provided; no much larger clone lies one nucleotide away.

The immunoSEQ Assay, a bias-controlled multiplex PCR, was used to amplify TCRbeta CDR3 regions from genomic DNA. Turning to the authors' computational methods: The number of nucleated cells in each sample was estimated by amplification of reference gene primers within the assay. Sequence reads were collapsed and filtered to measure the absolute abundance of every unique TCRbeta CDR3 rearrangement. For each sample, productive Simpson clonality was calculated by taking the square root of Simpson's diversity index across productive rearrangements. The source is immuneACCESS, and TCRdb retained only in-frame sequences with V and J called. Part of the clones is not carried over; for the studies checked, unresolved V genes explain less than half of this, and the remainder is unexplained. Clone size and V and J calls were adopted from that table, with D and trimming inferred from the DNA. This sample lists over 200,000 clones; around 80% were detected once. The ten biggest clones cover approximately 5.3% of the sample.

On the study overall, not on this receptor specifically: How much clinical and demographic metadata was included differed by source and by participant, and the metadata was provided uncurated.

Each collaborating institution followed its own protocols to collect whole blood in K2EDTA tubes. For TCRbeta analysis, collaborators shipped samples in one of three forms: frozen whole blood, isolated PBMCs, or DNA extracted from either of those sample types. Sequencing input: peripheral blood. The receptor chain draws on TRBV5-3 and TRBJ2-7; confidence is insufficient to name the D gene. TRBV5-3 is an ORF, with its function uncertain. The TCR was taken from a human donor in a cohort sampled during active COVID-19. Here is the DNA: TGTGCCAGAAGCTTGTCTATCCTCTCCTACGAGCAGTACTTC. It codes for CARSLSILSYEQYF.